The entry that follows covers one T cell receptor (beta chain) sequence. The data originate from a study of blood T cell repertoires in COVID-19. The CDR3 extends over 15 amino acids. Germline CDR1 ENHRY, CDR2 SYGVKD. Unmatched junction bases numbered 6, after V lost 3 bases and J lost 2 bases. This table comes from immunoSEQ multiplex PCR, and its TCRdb copy is limited to in-frame clones, with some not included. The table includes 300,000 to 400,000 clones, around nine tenths detected once. The rearrangement links TRBV10-3 to TRBJ2-7; TRBD2 matches at 8 bases. The sequence came from a woman younger than 35 who had recovered from COVID-19. What was sequenced was peripheral blood. The CDR3 DNA reads TGTGCCATCAGTGATAGACTAGCGCGCCCCTACGAGCAGTACGTC. Translating it yields CAISDRLARPYEQYV.